The TCR beta chain under discussion was sequenced for a study of cytomegalovirus exposure and HLA in healthy donors. The data were produced by immunoSEQ multiplex PCR, yet TCRdb's version contains in-frame clones alone and is incomplete. Of about 130,000 clones listed, roughly 89% were seen once; the top ten hold around 9%. As for this clone: Its matching antigen is unknown. Other nucleotide sequences in the sample specify the same CDR3.

The donors were part of the validation cohort of roughly 110 subjects. That cohort was separate from the first cohort, which comprised under 750 subjects. V dropped 2 bases and J dropped 1 base, with 9 bases sitting between them. This CDR3 is built from 15 residues. The germline V gene encodes CDR1 MDHEN and CDR2 SYDVKM. Study findings and constraints: Rarity marked most TCR sequences, yet some public TCRs occurred in many donors.

J is TRBJ1-5 and V is TRBV28; D remains unclear. Sequenced: PBMCs. The sequence was obtained from a woman under 30 in good health and CMV-seropositive. The CDR3 loop reads CASSLPGNSNQPQHF. The CDR3 bases are TGTGCCAGCAGTTTACCGGGGAACAGCAATCAGCCCCAGCATTTT. Looking up the rest from reference TRBV28 and TRBJ1-5 gives the full variable domain: DVKVTQSSRYLVKRTGEKVFLECVQDMDHENMFWYRQDPGLGLRLIYFSYDVKMKEKGDIPEGYSVSREKKERFSLILESASTNQTSMYLCASSLPGNSNQPQHFGDGTRLSIL.